This TCR beta chain comes out of a study of blood T cell repertoires in COVID-19. Study details: Sites across the United States, Italy and Spain contributed samples from acute and convalescent COVID-19. T cells, B-cell-depleted T cells, or PBMCs provided the cDNA or gDNA that served as material.

The V and J ends lost 0 bases and 6 bases respectively, with 9 bases between them. This CDR3 region has 13 residues. Germline loops: CDR1 SGHRS, CDR2 YFSETQ. The Seattle patients, enrolled during active infection, were followed longitudinally. In the original workflow: The authors estimated nucleated cell counts from reference gene primer amplification. The table came from immunoSEQ multiplex PCR; TCRdb's copy has only in-frame clones and leaves some out. V, J and clone size are those of that table, while D and trimming were read from the DNA. The profile shows fewer than 350,000 clones, 90% of them singletons.

This sequence joins TRBV5-1 and TRBJ1-1; D remains ambiguous. The material sequenced was peripheral blood. This clonotype originated in a woman in her thirties with COVID-19, enrolled during active disease. The CDR3 here is CASSLDPGSEAFF. Written as DNA, the CDR3 is TGCGCCAGCAGCTTGGATCCGGGGTCTGAAGCTTTCTTT.